The 25 T cell receptor beta chains reported below all come from one sample, sequenced in a study of CD8 T cells in ankylosing spondylitis. The study's findings and limits: For ankylosing spondylitis blood, a TCR beta motif of several highly homologous variants appeared characteristic.

Their recognized antigens are unknown. TCRdb reprocessed the 5' RACE reads via MiXCR and lists one record per CDR3 protein. The sample has around 490,000 distinct CDR3 sequences, about 5.7% seen once. The sequenced sample consisted of blood, either unsorted or a sorted T cell fraction (not recorded which). The receptors shown here come from a male donor with ankylosing spondylitis.

The chain links TRBV4-1 to TRBJ1-1; 7 bases are shared with TRBD1. CDR1 is MGHRA and CDR2 is YSYEKL in the germline V gene. This CDR3 spans 16 amino acids. V dropped 1 base and J dropped 0; count of bases not matched to a gene: 5. CDR3 amino acids: CASSQAPGQMNTEAFF. The CDR3 nucleotides are TGCGCCAGCAGCCAAGCACCGGGACAGATGAACACTGAAGCTTTCTTT.

The DNA for the CDR3 is TGCAGTCCCCTAGCGGGGGGTCCCTACAATGAGCAGTTCTTC. Its translation: CSPLAGGPYNEQFF. The chain combines TRBV20-1 with TRBJ2-1; TRBD2 aligns across 11 bases. Trimming at V came to 8 bases and at J to 2 bases, leaving 5 bases not matched to a gene. This CDR3 spans 14 amino acids. The germline V gene encodes CDR1 DFQATT and CDR2 SNEGSKA (reference sequence).

This chain uses TRBV6-2 or TRBV6-3 with TRBJ2-5, with D hard to call. Germline CDR1 reads MNHEY; CDR2 reads SVGEGT. CDR3 length equals 12 residues. The germline V and J ends were trimmed by 4 bases and 2 bases, with 5 bases remaining between them. The CDR3 nucleotides are TGTGCCAGCAGTTTTCAGCAAGAGACCCAGTACTTC. As protein: CASSFQQETQYF.

This clonotype was observed at least ten times. The J gene is TRBJ1-1, the V gene TRBV7-3; no clear D gene. Germline V gene lookup returns CDR1 SGHTA and CDR2 FQGTGA. Trimming took 5 bases from V and 0 from J, leaving 10 bases between them. The CDR3 runs 14 residues. The CDR3 region has the DNA TGTGCCAGCAGCGACGGCCAAGTGAACACTGAAGCTTTCTTT. Amino acid sequence: CASSDGQVNTEAFF.

This chain connects TRBV5-1 to TRBJ2-5, with D possibly being TRBD1 (6 bases). Trimming removed 0 bases at V and 5 bases at J, with 11 bases between. The CDR3 is 14 residues long. Germline CDR1 and CDR2: SGHRS and YFSETQ. The CDR3 DNA is TGCGCCAGCAGCTTGGAGGGACATGGGGAGACCCAGTACTTC. This sequence encodes CASSLEGHGETQYF.

This clonotype was detected ten times or more. The gene calls are TRBV20-1 and TRBJ1-2, with TRBD1 as a possible D gene (6 bases). Trimming removed 3 bases from V and 6 bases from J, with 11 bases in between. The CDR3 length is 12 residues. In germline, CDR1 is DFQATT, CDR2 SNEGSKA (reference sequence). The CDR3 reads CSASPGDNGYTF. The CDR3 DNA reads as TGCAGTGCTAGCCCGGGGGACAATGGCTACACCTTC.

The chain links TRBV6-2 or TRBV6-3 to TRBJ2-7; D gene uncertain. Trimming removed 2 bases from V and 7 bases from J, with 12 bases in between. Germline loops: CDR1 MNHEY, CDR2 SVGEGT. This CDR3 has 13 residues. The CDR3 sequence: CASSYDGVWEQYF. The CDR3, as DNA: TGTGCCAGCAGTTACGACGGCGTTTGGGAGCAGTACTTC.

The table lists this clonotype with a count of one. A read error may be the cause here, since a much bigger clone is one base away. The rearrangement links TRBV7-7 to TRBJ2-2, with TRBD1 as a possible D gene (6 bases). This CDR3 contains 15 residues. CDR1 is SSHAT and CDR2 is FNYEAQ in the germline V gene (reference sequence). CDR3 nucleotides: TGTGATAGCAGCAAAACGACAGGGAACACCGGGGAGCTGTTTTTT. Translation: CDSSKTTGNTGELFF.

This clonotype was picked up many times. V and J are TRBV27 and TRBJ1-4; TRBD1 matches at 9 bases. V was pared by 4 bases and J by 6 bases, with 6 bases of the junction left unmatched. Germline CDR1 MNHEY, CDR2 SMNVEV (reference sequence). The CDR3 consists of 15 residues. DNA of the CDR3: TGTGCCAGCAGTTCGCCGGGACAGGGATATGAAAAACTGTTTTTT. It specifies CASSSPGQGYEKLFF.

This clonotype came up many times. The rearrangement uses TRBV9 and TRBJ2-2; perhaps TRBD2 as D (5 bases). The CDR3 spans 14 residues. Germline loops: CDR1 SGDLS, CDR2 YYNGEE. With 0 bases removed from V and 7 bases from J, the gap between germline ends came to 10 bases. CDR3 DNA: TGTGCCAGCAGCGTAGTGGGAGAGATCGGGGAGCTGTTTTTT. Translating it yields CASSVVGEIGELFF.

This clonotype was picked up many times. The V call is TRBV7-9, the J call TRBJ2-1, with D perhaps matching TRBD2 (5 bases). The CDR3 sequence is 16 residues long. The V end was cut by 5 bases, the J end by 5 bases, with 19 bases between. The germline V gene has CDR1 SEHNR and CDR2 FQNEAQ (reference sequence). DNA for the CDR3: TGTGCCAGCAGCCCACGGACCCAACTAGGGAACAATGAGCAGTTCTTC. This gives the protein CASSPRTQLGNNEQFF.

This clonotype was seen many times. The chain joins TRBV20-1 to TRBJ1-1; no definite D call. In germline, CDR1 is DFQATT, CDR2 SNEGSKA (reference sequence). Trimming stripped 1 base from V and 2 bases from J, with 8 bases between. This CDR3 has 13 residues. CDR3 DNA: TGCAGTGCTAGAGCGCACAGCAACACTGAAGCTTTCTTT. This codes for CSARAHSNTEAFF.

This clonotype was counted many times. A junction end diverges from the germline sequence, so it may reflect a read error. The chain employs TRBV7-7 and TRBJ2-2; D is ambiguous. Germline loops: CDR1 SSHAT, CDR2 FNYEAQ (reference sequence). The CDR3 contains 14 residues. The CDR3 coding sequence is TGTGCTAGCAGCTTCTCGGTTACCGGCGGGGAGCTGTTTTTT. It codes for CASSFSVTGGELFF.

This clonotype was observed many times. The V and J genes are TRBV7-9 and TRBJ1-4, with 11 bases identical to TRBD1. The V and J ends lost 4 bases and 3 bases, in that order; junction bases with no gene match: 1. The CDR3 loop spans 15 amino acids. Germline-derived CDR1 and CDR2 are SEHNR and FQNEAQ (reference sequence). CDR3 bases: TGTGCCAGCAGCTCGGGACAGGGGGCTAATGAAAAACTGTTTTTT. It yields the protein CASSSGQGANEKLFF. Together with reference TRBV7-9 and TRBJ1-4, the CDR3 gives the full variable domain: DTGVSQNPRHKITKRGQNVTFRCDPISEHNRLYWYRQTLGQGPEFLTYFQNEAQLEKSRLLSDRFSAERPKGSFSTLEIQRTEQGDSAMYLCASSSGQGANEKLFFGSGTQLSVL.

This clonotype has at least ten counts. The chain couples TRBV27 to TRBJ1-2; TRBD1 matches 8 bases. Germline assignment: CDR1 MNHEY and CDR2 SMNVEV (reference sequence). CDR3 length equals 13 residues. Trimming removed 2 bases from V and 5 bases from J; junction bases left unmatched: 1. Written as DNA, the CDR3 is TGTGCCAGCAGTTTACGGACAGGGTATGGCTACACCTTC. Translating it yields CASSLRTGYGYTF.

This chain uses TRBV10-3 with TRBJ2-6; D tentatively reads TRBD1 or TRBD2 (5 bases each). Between the trimmed V and J ends, which lost 0 bases and 0 bases, there was a span of 9 bases. This CDR3 is 17 amino acids long. Per germline, CDR1 ENHRY and CDR2 SYGVKD. Here the CDR3 reads CAISESRGGSGANVLTF. The CDR3 region has the DNA TGTGCCATCAGTGAGTCGAGGGGCGGCTCTGGGGCCAACGTCCTGACTTTC.

The DNA for the CDR3 is TGTGCCAGTATGGGCGGTTTTAATAGCAATCAGCCCCAGCATTTT. It is translated as CASMGGFNSNQPQHF. The chain is built from TRBV19 and TRBJ1-5; no definite D call. The V gene's germline CDR1 is LNHDA and CDR2 SQIVND (reference sequence). Trimming removed 7 bases at V and 0 bases at J, with 13 bases between. This CDR3 spans 15 amino acids.

This clonotype was seen many times. The J gene is TRBJ1-1, the V gene TRBV29-1; weak D call: TRBD1 (5 bases). The CDR3 length is 15 residues. Trimming removed 3 bases at V and 4 bases at J, with 18 bases between. Germline V gene sequence: CDR1 SQVTM, CDR2 ANQGSEA. The CDR3 is CSVEGGLVSGTEAFF. In DNA, the CDR3 is TGCAGCGTTGAGGGGGGGTTAGTAAGTGGCACTGAAGCTTTCTTT.

The sample holds a few counts of this clonotype. V gene TRBV9 combines with J gene TRBJ2-1; 7 bases fit TRBD1. V was clipped by 1 base and J by 7 bases; unmatched bases: 11. Per germline, CDR1 SGDLS and CDR2 YYNGEE. CDR3 size: 16 residues. The CDR3 sequence is CASSVPGTARENEQFF. CDR3 nucleotide sequence: TGTGCCAGCAGCGTACCCGGGACAGCCCGAGAAAATGAGCAGTTCTTC.

This clonotype was seen a handful of times. The chain employs TRBV15 and TRBJ2-4, with no clear D. V was clipped by 5 bases and J by 1 base, with 9 bases between them. This CDR3 region has 14 residues. CDR1 is LNHNV and CDR2 is YYDKDF in the germline V gene (reference sequence). CDR3: CATSWFEAKNIQYF. The CDR3 region has the DNA TGTGCCACCAGCTGGTTTGAGGCCAAAAACATTCAGTACTTC.

There are many counts of this clonotype. The chain employs TRBV12-3 or TRBV12-4 and TRBJ1-1; possible D gene TRBD1, 6 bases. Between the trimmed V and J ends, which lost 4 bases and 11 bases, there was a span of 17 bases. CDR3 length: 13 residues. CDR3 nucleotide sequence: TGTGCCAGCAGTTCTGGGACATCGCCCACGGCTTTCTTT. It translates to CASSSGTSPTAFF.

This clonotype showed up many times. The J gene is TRBJ2-1, the V gene TRBV29-1; 11 bases map to TRBD2. Germline loops: CDR1 SQVTM, CDR2 ANQGSEA. Unmatched junction bases numbered 15, after V lost 0 bases and J lost 5 bases. This CDR3 is built from 19 residues. CDR3 nucleotides: TGCAGCGTTGAAGATCGTACCGTAACTAGCGGGAGTGCCGACAATGAGCAGTTCTTC. This codes for CSVEDRTVTSGSADNEQFF.

The V and J genes are TRBV7-2 and TRBJ1-2; possible D gene TRBD1, 6 bases. Germline V lookup: CDR1 SGHTA, CDR2 FQGNSA. V lost 0 bases and J 8 bases, leaving 19 bases between the germline ends. The CDR3 runs to 16 residues. CDR3 protein: CASSLALSRGAEGYTF. DNA for the CDR3: TGTGCCAGCAGCTTAGCCCTCAGTCGGGGGGCGGAGGGCTACACCTTC.

This clonotype was detected ten times or more. This sequence joins TRBV27 and TRBJ2-7, with 7 bases that match TRBD2. In germline, CDR1 is MNHEY, CDR2 SMNVEV (reference sequence). V shed 6 bases, J shed 4 bases, and the junction held 18 bases outside the gene matches. This CDR3 region has 17 residues. In DNA, the CDR3 is TGTGCCAGCAGGCCGTCGGGGGAGGGTCCTCTTCATTACGAGCAGTACTTC. Protein: CASRPSGEGPLHYEQYF.

Many counts were recorded for this clonotype. The chain links TRBV27 to TRBJ2-2, with a tentative D call TRBD1 (5 bases). Germline V gives CDR1 MNHEY, CDR2 SMNVEV (reference sequence). CDR3 size: 13 residues. With 7 bases removed from V and 3 bases from J, the gap between germline ends came to 9 bases. The CDR3 region has the DNA TGTGCCAGCAAAGGGGCGGACACCGGGGAGCTGTTTTTT. Translated: CASKGADTGELFF.